This T cell receptor (beta chain) was retrieved from a study of shared clonotypes between healthy human individuals. Study-level findings and limits: In the sorted subsets, rarefaction showed sequencing was incomplete despite large depth.

Germline CDR1 and CDR2: SGHRS and YFSETQ. Deletions cut 4 bases from V and 5 bases from J, with 15 bases between. This CDR3 has 14 residues. Worth noting for this clone: The antigen remains unidentified.

Clones were sequenced by immunoSEQ multiplex PCR, and TCRdb holds only the in-frame ones, with some missing. The table has millions of clones, 95% seen once; the top ten hold more than 0.1%. The sequencing sample was made of naive CD4+ T cells sorted from blood. Regarding subset: CD45RA+ positively selected. The V and J genes are TRBV5-1 and TRBJ2-5; tentatively, D is TRBD2 (6 bases). The TCR sequence derives from a man between 18 and 29 years old in good health. CDR3 coding DNA: TGCGCCAGCAGCAACAGACTAGTGGGGGAGACCCAGTACTTC. Residues: CASSNRLVGETQYF.